The 27 T cell receptor beta chains below come from one sample, sequenced in a study of beta chain features in type 1 diabetes listed by TCRdb under 2018. To prepare the library, the immunoSEQ multiplex PCR assay was applied. The High Capacity cDNA Reverse Transcription Kit was used to reverse transcribe all of the isolated RNA, meaning that expressed TCRB transcripts were what got sequenced. The immuneACCESS repertoire file appears here via TCRdb, limited to in-frame rearrangements. These files lack a portion of the clones; in checked studies, under half of the deficit traces to unresolved V genes, and the cause of the others is not known. The sample includes about 210,000 clones, with approximately 10% observed a single time. Approximately 1.3% of the sample lies in the top ten. The sample consisted of central memory CD4+ T cells from blood. The receptors originated from a man between 18 and 35 years old in good health.

This clone was recorded at least ten times. The rearrangement joins TRBV5-1 to TRBJ2-5; D call uncertain. The CDR3 spans 11 residues. Germline CDR1 reads SGHRS; CDR2 reads YFSETQ. Trimming left V 2 bases short and J 5 bases short, with 4 bases between. The DNA of the CDR3 is TGCGCCAGCAGCTTTTTGGAGACCCAGTACTTC. Translating gives CASSFLETQYF. Complete variable domain (other parts from reference TRBV5-1 and TRBJ2-5): KAGVTQTPRYLIKTRGQQVTLSCSPISGHRSVSWYQQTPGQGLQFLFEYFSETQRNKGNFPGRFSGRQFSNSRSEMNVSTLELGDSALYLCASSFLETQYFGPGTRLLVL.

This clone was counted a few times. The rearrangement joins TRBV28 to TRBJ1-1; D is undetermined. The germline gives CDR1 MDHEN, CDR2 SYDVKM. V lost 1 base and J 3 bases, leaving 12 bases between the germline ends. The CDR3 totals 15 residues. The CDR3 DNA reads as TGTGCCAGCAGTTTATCCGCGGCTGGAGACACTGAAGCTTTCTTT. Protein: CASSLSAAGDTEAFF.

This clone was seen a handful of times. The chain recombines TRBV6-5 with TRBJ1-5; D ambiguous. V was trimmed by 0 bases and J by 2 bases, leaving 8 bases between them. The CDR3 extends over 15 amino acids. In germline, CDR1 is MNHEY, CDR2 SVGAGI. In DNA form, the CDR3 reads TGTGCCAGCAGTTACTCGGGTAGGGGCAATCAGCCCCAGCATTTT. It codes for CASSYSGRGNQPQHF.

The CDR3 protein is CASSVTQYNEQFF. As DNA, the CDR3 is TGTGCCAGCAGCGTAACTCAGTACAATGAGCAGTTCTTC. The gene calls are TRBV9 and TRBJ2-1, with D unresolved. CDR1 and CDR2 (germline): SGDLS, YYNGEE. There are 13 residues in the CDR3. V was trimmed by 1 base and J by 4 bases, leaving 6 bases between them.

This clone was seen only a few times. J is TRBJ2-2 and V is TRBV28; no definite D call. There are 12 residues in the CDR3. Per germline, CDR1 MDHEN and CDR2 SYDVKM. With 5 bases removed from V and 6 bases from J, the gap between germline ends came to 7 bases. CDR3 in DNA: TGTGCCAGCAGTGCTAATCCCGGGGAGCTGTTTTTT. Amino acids: CASSANPGELFF. Full variable domain (outside the CDR3, taken from reference TRBV28 and TRBJ2-2): DVKVTQSSRYLVKRTGEKVFLECVQDMDHENMFWYRQDPGLGLRLIYFSYDVKMKEKGDIPEGYSVSREKKERFSLILESASTNQTSMYLCASSANPGELFFGEGSRLTVL.

The chain is built from TRBV6-5 and TRBJ2-7; D is unclear. Trimming pared 4 bases from V and 5 bases from J, leaving 12 bases between. CDR3 length: 13 amino acids. CDR1 is MNHEY, CDR2 SVGAGI, per germline. The CDR3 is CASSWKSGHEQYF. DNA of the CDR3: TGTGCCAGCAGTTGGAAGAGTGGTCACGAGCAGTACTTC.

This chain connects TRBV2 to TRBJ2-3, with D maybe TRBD2 (6 bases). The germline V gene encodes CDR1 SNHLY and CDR2 FYNNEI. Trimming removed 6 bases at V and 4 bases at J, with 17 bases between. The CDR3 runs to 15 residues. CDR3 in amino acids: CASRALAQLADTQYF. The DNA of the CDR3 is TGTGCCAGCAGAGCCCTAGCGCAACTGGCAGATACGCAGTATTTT.

This clone was found a few times. This chain joins TRBV28 and TRBJ2-7; TRBD1 aligns across 10 bases. Germline loops: CDR1 MDHEN, CDR2 SYDVKM. V was clipped by 6 bases and J by 9 bases; unmatched bases: 14. The CDR3 length is 15 residues. The CDR3 coding sequence is TGTGCCAGCAGCTACGGAGGGACAGGGGACAGAAGGCAGTACTTC. This gives the protein CASSYGGTGDRRQYF.

This CDR3 is CASSLEAGADTQYF. CDR3 coding DNA: TGTGCCAGCAGCTTAGAGGCAGGGGCAGATACGCAGTATTTT. The gene calls are TRBV11-3 and TRBJ2-3, with D possibly being TRBD1 (6 bases). Germline CDR1 is SGHNT and CDR2 is YENEEA. The CDR3 consists of 14 residues. Deletions cut 0 bases from V and 4 bases from J, with 8 bases between.

In regard to this clone: A single base is all that separates this from a far larger clone, so a read error is likely. J is TRBJ2-1 and V is TRBV7-9; 8 bases are a match to TRBD2. Germline V gene data show CDR1 as SEHNR and CDR2 as FQNEAQ (reference sequence). J was trimmed by 3 bases and V by 5 bases; bases with no gene match: 3. This CDR3 spans 14 amino acids. DNA of the CDR3: TGTGCCAGCAGCGGGGGACTAGTCTACAATGAGCAGTTCTTC. It translates to CASSGGLVYNEQFF.

The chain carries TRBV7-6 and TRBJ1-5; no clear D gene. The V gene's germline CDR1 is SGHVS and CDR2 FNYEAQ. Deletions cut 5 bases from V and 7 bases from J, with 12 bases between. CDR3 size: 13 residues. The CDR3 is CASSPSPGQPQHF. The CDR3 DNA sequence: TGTGCCAGCAGCCCAAGCCCGGGGCAGCCCCAGCATTTT.

There are a few counts of this clone. The chain couples TRBV10-3 to TRBJ2-7, with 7 positions matching TRBD1. The CDR3 sequence is 11 residues long. With 11 bases clipped from V and 1 base from J, the junction kept 2 bases outside the gene matches. The germline V gene has CDR1 ENHRY and CDR2 SYGVKD. CDR3 residues: CAVGQSYEQYF. CDR3 DNA sequence: TGTGCCGTGGGACAGTCCTACGAGCAGTACTTC.

This clone was picked up a small number of times. V and J are TRBV7-9 and TRBJ2-7, with 10 bases that match TRBD1. The CDR3 consists of 16 residues. Germline CDR1 reads SEHNR; CDR2 reads FQNEAQ (reference sequence). The junction had 11 bases not matched to a gene; V was cut back by 3 bases and J by 6 bases. As DNA, the CDR3 is TGTGCCAGCAGCTTGGGAAGTCGACAGGGGGCACGCGAGCAGTACTTC. This gives the protein CASSLGSRQGAREQYF.

This clone came up a few times. CDR3 bases: TGTGCCAGCAGCTTGGTTCCAGGGGTGTCCTACAATGAGCAGTTCTTC. Its protein is CASSLVPGVSYNEQFF. This chain joins TRBV7-2 and TRBJ2-1; TRBD1 might be the D (6 bases). Trimming removed 3 bases from V and 1 base from J, with 13 bases in between. Per the germline V gene, CDR1 is SGHTA and CDR2 is FQGNSA. This CDR3 has 16 residues.

The rearrangement links TRBV27 to TRBJ1-2; weak D call: TRBD1 (6 bases). The CDR3 runs 14 residues. V gave up 5 bases and J gave up 5 bases, with 15 bases separating them. The germline V gene encodes CDR1 MNHEY and CDR2 SMNVEV (reference sequence). The CDR3 DNA reads as TGTGCCAGCAGTCTCCGCGAAGGGGGGTATGGCTACACCTTC. Translated, it gives CASSLREGGYGYTF.

Only a few counts were recorded for this clone. The chain is built from TRBV11-2 and TRBJ2-7, with 13 bases fitting TRBD2. Germline CDR1 SGHAT, CDR2 FQNNGV. V dropped 3 bases and J dropped 2; count of bases not matched to a gene: 4. The CDR3 contains 16 residues. This CDR3 reads CASSLGLAGRAYEQYF. In DNA form, the CDR3 reads TGTGCCAGCAGCTTGGGACTAGCGGGACGAGCCTACGAGCAGTACTTC. The variable domain in full, completed from reference TRBV11-2 and TRBJ2-7, reads EAGVAQSPRYKIIEKRQSVAFWCNPISGHATLYWYQQILGQGPKLLIQFQNNGVVDDSQLPKDRFSAERLKGVDSTLKIQPAKLEDSAVYLCASSLGLAGRAYEQYFGPGTRLTVT.

CDR3 in amino acids: CATSLTDTQYF. The CDR3 DNA is TGTGCCACCAGCCTAACAGATACGCAGTATTTT. This chain joins TRBV15 and TRBJ2-3, with unresolved D. Germline CDR1 LNHNV, CDR2 YYDKDF (reference sequence). V dropped 5 bases and J dropped 3 bases, with 3 bases sitting between them. This CDR3 has 11 residues.

This clone has only a few counts. The chain employs TRBV29-1 and TRBJ2-7; 8 bases fit TRBD1. The CDR3 consists of 13 residues. CDR1 is SQVTM and CDR2 is ANQGSEA in the germline V gene. Unmatched junction bases numbered 5, after V lost 6 bases and J lost 1 base. The CDR3 nucleotides read TGCAGCGTATCCGGACAGGGATCCTACGAGCAGTACTTC. It specifies CSVSGQGSYEQYF.

There are many counts of this clone. The V and J genes are TRBV15 and TRBJ1-4, with D possibly TRBD1 on 5 matching bases. The CDR3 is 18 amino acids. Trimming removed 2 bases from V and 6 bases from J, with 22 bases in between. CDR1 and CDR2 from the germline V gene are LNHNV and YYDKDF (reference sequence). CDR3 sequence reads: CATSRSRTRGREDEKLFF. CDR3 in DNA: TGTGCCACCAGCAGATCCCGCACCCGGGGCAGGGAAGATGAAAAACTGTTTTTT.

This clone was found many times. One end of the junction varies from germline; a read error may be responsible. J is TRBJ2-5 and V is TRBV28; D remains ambiguous. Germline lookup yields CDR1 MDHEN and CDR2 SYDVKM. The CDR3 has 12 residues. CDR3 nucleotide sequence: TGTGCCAGCACGACCTCCCAAGGGACCCAGTACTTC. Translated: CASTTSQGTQYF.

This rearrangement joins TRBV7-7 to TRBJ2-5; 11 nucleotides align to TRBD2. Trimming took 10 bases from V and 5 from J; bases not matched to a gene: 9. The CDR3 is 14 amino acids. CDR1 is SSHAT and CDR2 is FNYEAQ in the germline V gene (reference sequence). The CDR3 protein is CATGLAGGGETQYF. The CDR3 DNA reads TGTGCCACCGGGTTAGCGGGAGGGGGCGAGACCCAGTACTTC.

J is TRBJ2-5 and V is TRBV5-1; TRBD1 aligns across 10 bases. V shed 3 bases, J shed 4 bases, and the junction held 6 bases outside the gene matches. Germline V CDR1 and CDR2: SGHRS, YFSETQ. This CDR3 has 15 residues. The CDR3 DNA reads TGCGCCAGCAGCTCCGGGACAGGGGAATCAGAGACCCAGTACTTC. Its translation: CASSSGTGESETQYF.

This clone was seen more than once but under ten times. This may come from a read error, since a much larger clone is one base off. The chain employs TRBV7-9 and TRBJ2-7, with D perhaps TRBD1 (6 bases). V was trimmed by 5 bases and J by 1 base, leaving 9 bases between them. Per the germline V gene, CDR1 is SEHNR and CDR2 is FQNEAQ (reference sequence). This CDR3 comprises 13 residues. The CDR3 here is CASSQTGSYEQYF. CDR3 sequence (DNA): TGTGCCAGCAGCCAGACAGGTTCCTACGAGCAGTACTTC.

About this clone: Other DNA sequences in this sample translate to the same CDR3. The chain couples TRBV30 to TRBJ2-5; D unresolved. The length of the CDR3 is 12 residues. Germline CDR1 reads GTSNPN; CDR2 reads SVGIG (reference sequence). The germline V and J ends were trimmed by 3 bases and 0 bases, with 5 bases remaining between them. CDR3 amino acids: CAWRRDQETQYF. In nucleotides, the CDR3 is TGTGCCTGGAGACGGGACCAAGAGACCCAGTACTTC.

This clone has more than one count but fewer than ten. V and J are TRBV5-1 and TRBJ2-7, with D perhaps assigned TRBD1 or TRBD2 (5 bases each). The V gene's germline CDR1 is SGHRS and CDR2 YFSETQ. Trimming removed 0 bases from V and 6 bases from J, with 13 bases in between. This CDR3 comprises 14 residues. The CDR3 DNA sequence: TGCGCCAGCAGCTTGGCACAGGTCGGGGTCGAGCAGTACTTC. Residues: CASSLAQVGVEQYF.

This clone was counted only a few times. The V call is TRBV5-1, the J call TRBJ2-3, with D possibly called TRBD1 or TRBD2 (5 bases each). This CDR3 spans 16 amino acids. The V and J ends lost 0 bases and 2 bases respectively, with 13 bases between them. Germline CDR1 and CDR2: SGHRS and YFSETQ. CDR3 protein: CASSLVLGAVTDTQYF. The CDR3, as DNA: TGCGCCAGCAGCTTGGTTCTCGGGGCGGTCACAGATACGCAGTATTTT. Together with reference TRBV5-1 and TRBJ2-3, the CDR3 gives the full variable domain: KAGVTQTPRYLIKTRGQQVTLSCSPISGHRSVSWYQQTPGQGLQFLFEYFSETQRNKGNFPGRFSGRQFSNSRSEMNVSTLELGDSALYLCASSLVLGAVTDTQYFGPGTRLTVL.

The gene calls are TRBV7-2 and TRBJ2-7; 8 bases align to TRBD1. CDR3 length equals 13 residues. Trimming cost V 6 bases and J 5 bases; bases outside gene matches: 6. From germline, CDR1 is SGHTA and CDR2 FQGNSA. CDR3 sequence reads: CASSRTGKNEQYF. Here the CDR3 DNA reads TGTGCCAGCAGTCGGACAGGGAAGAACGAGCAGTACTTC.